This TCR beta chain was sequenced in a study of control samples from healthy donors and cancer patients. Generated by immunoSEQ multiplex PCR, the TCRdb table keeps only in-frame clones and is missing some. This table holds 150,000 to 200,000 clones, 90% to 95% found once. The sequenced sample was blood. The origin of this receptor is a woman between 40 and 55 years old in good health.

This CDR3 is CATRTPTGGGYTF. As DNA, the CDR3 is TGTGCCACGAGGACCCCGACAGGGGGGGGCTACACCTTC. The rearrangement links TRBV5-6 to TRBJ1-2, with 9 bases aligning to TRBD1. Per germline, CDR1 SGHDT and CDR2 YYEEEE. The CDR3 length is 13 residues. Trimming cost V 9 bases and J 8 bases; bases outside gene matches: 11. Based on the CDR3 plus reference TRBV5-6 and TRBJ1-2, the full variable domain is DAGVTQSPTHLIKTRGQQVTLRCSPKSGHDTVSWYQQALGQGPQFIFQYYEEEERQRGNFPDRFSGHQFPNYSSELNVNALLLGDSALYLCATRTPTGGGYTFGSGTRLTVV.